Below are 27 T cell receptor beta chains sequenced from a single sample in a study of cytomegalovirus exposure and HLA in healthy donors. Using immunoSEQ multiplex PCR, the repertoire was profiled, and TCRdb retains in-frame clones only, with some absent. The sample yields over 200,000 clones, about 86% seen once. The sample was PBMCs. These receptor sequences come from a woman under 30 in good health and CMV-seronegative.

V usage is TRBV6-1 and J usage is TRBJ2-7; 10 bases fit TRBD1. The CDR3 extends over 16 amino acids. Losses at the gene ends were 6 bases for V and 4 bases for J; bases not matched to a gene: 12. The V gene's germline CDR1 is MNHNS and CDR2 SASEGT. This CDR3 reads CASREMFGTGEYEQYF. The CDR3 DNA sequence: TGTGCCAGCAGAGAAATGTTTGGGACAGGGGAGTACGAGCAGTACTTC.

This chain joins TRBV19 and TRBJ1-2; D is unclear. The CDR3 spans 14 residues. Germline loops: CDR1 LNHDA, CDR2 SQIVND (reference sequence). V lost 3 bases and J 0 bases, leaving 8 bases between the germline ends. The CDR3 reads CASSMSGTNYGYTF. Here the CDR3 DNA reads TGTGCCAGTAGTATGTCCGGGACTAACTATGGCTACACCTTC.

The rearrangement uses TRBV6-5 and TRBJ2-5; TRBD1 is a possible D gene (5 bases). The CDR3 spans 15 residues. CDR1 and CDR2 from the germline V gene are MNHEY and SVGAGI. V was pared by 5 bases and J by 3 bases, with 16 bases between. The CDR3 sequence is CASSSNAGPKETQYF. The CDR3 nucleotides are TGTGCCAGCAGTAGCAATGCAGGGCCCAAAGAGACCCAGTACTTC.

This clone appeared a single time. The V call is TRBV5-6, the J call TRBJ2-2, with 12 positions matching TRBD1. After removal of 1 base from V and 9 bases from J, the junction contained 4 bases not matched to a gene. This CDR3 is 15 amino acids long. Germline CDR1 and CDR2: SGHDT and YYEEEE. CDR3 sequence reads: CASSLKGQGARELFF. CDR3 bases: TGTGCCAGCAGCTTGAAGGGACAGGGGGCCCGGGAGCTGTTTTTT.

This chain connects TRBV5-4 to TRBJ1-2; 9 bases line up with TRBD1. With 2 bases clipped from V and 6 bases from J, the junction kept 2 bases outside the gene matches. CDR1 and CDR2 (germline): SGHNT, YYREEE (reference sequence). The CDR3 totals 13 residues. CDR3: CASSLTGGDGYTF. For the CDR3, the DNA is TGTGCCAGCAGCTTAACAGGGGGCGATGGCTACACCTTC.

This rearrangement joins TRBV28 to TRBJ2-1, with 7 bases identical to TRBD2. From germline, CDR1 is MDHEN and CDR2 SYDVKM. Trimming at V came to 6 bases and at J to 0 bases, leaving 8 bases not matched to a gene. The CDR3 contains 16 residues. DNA for the CDR3: TGTGCCAGCAGACCTCGTGGGGGGGACTCCTACAATGAGCAGTTCTTC. Encoded protein: CASRPRGGDSYNEQFF.

V gene TRBV28 combines with J gene TRBJ1-5; 9 bases map to TRBD1. The CDR3 is made up of 17 amino acids. Germline V gene data show CDR1 as MDHEN and CDR2 as SYDVKM. Trimming at V came to 5 bases and at J to 0 bases, leaving 8 bases not matched to a gene. The CDR3 DNA follows: TGTGCCAGCAGTCTCTCCGGGACAGGGTTTAGCAATCAGCCCCAGCATTTT. Protein: CASSLSGTGFSNQPQHF.

This chain joins TRBV21-1 and TRBJ2-7; the table's D gene call, TRBD2, was not cross checked with the DNA. TRBV21-1 is described as a pseudogene. The CDR3 totals 15 residues. The CDR3 sequence is CASSTHSGTSYEQYF. CDR3 sequence (DNA): TGTGCCAGCAGCACCCACTCCGGGACTAGCTACGAGCAGTACTTC.

Written as DNA, the CDR3 is TGTGCCAGCAGCCAAGATTCGTCCCCCCCAACTAGCGGGAGGTTAGATACGCAGTATTTT. It is translated as CASSQDSSPPTSGRLDTQYF. This rearrangement joins TRBV4-2 to TRBJ2-3; 12 nucleotides match TRBD2. The CDR3 is 20 residues long. Germline values: CDR1 LGHNA, CDR2 YNFKEQ. The V segment lost 0 bases and the J segment 5 bases; nucleotides outside the gene matches: 15.

The chain recombines TRBV12-2 with TRBJ2-6; the table's D call of TRBD1 was not tested on the DNA. TRBV12-2 corresponds to a pseudogene. The CDR3 length is 17 residues. In DNA form, the CDR3 reads TGTGCAAGTCGCTTAGCGACGGCCCGACAAGGGGACAACGTCCTGACTTTC. Encoded protein: CASRLATARQGDNVLTF.

The chain recombines TRBV29-1 with TRBJ1-3; no definite D call. The CDR3 length is 14 residues. Germline lookup yields CDR1 SQVTM and CDR2 ANQGSEA. Deletions cut 5 bases from V and 4 bases from J, with 15 bases between. The CDR3 reads CSVKGGPGGNTIYF. As DNA, the CDR3 is TGCAGCGTTAAAGGCGGCCCTGGGGGAAACACCATATATTTT. Based on the CDR3 plus reference TRBV29-1 and TRBJ1-3, the full variable domain is SAVISQKPSRDICQRGTSLTIQCQVDSQVTMMFWYRQQPGQSLTLIATANQGSEATYESGFVIDKFPISRPNLTFSTLTVSNMSPEDSSIYLCSVKGGPGGNTIYFGEGSWLTVV.

The chain couples TRBV11-2 to TRBJ2-1; 9 bases map to TRBD2. With 3 bases clipped from V and 8 bases from J, the junction kept 14 bases outside the gene matches. Germline V gene data show CDR1 as SGHAT and CDR2 as FQNNGV. This CDR3 spans 17 amino acids. The CDR3 nucleotides read TGTGCCAGCAGCTTTACTCTGAGCGGGAGGATTGGCGATGAGCAGTTCTTC. Protein: CASSFTLSGRIGDEQFF.

This chain connects TRBV6-1 to TRBJ1-4; possible D gene TRBD1, 6 bases. Germline V gives CDR1 MNHNS, CDR2 SASEGT. The CDR3 contains 13 residues. V lost 8 bases and J lost 8, with 15 bases in between. The CDR3 DNA reads as TGTGCCAGCCGGGACACTCTGGAAGAAAAACTGTTTTTT. This translates into CASRDTLEEKLFF.

This rearrangement joins TRBV27 to TRBJ2-7; possible D gene TRBD1, 6 bases. In germline, CDR1 is MNHEY, CDR2 SMNVEV (reference sequence). Trimming stripped 3 bases from V and 2 bases from J, with 14 bases between. The CDR3 loop spans 15 amino acids. Here the CDR3 DNA reads TGTGCCAGCAGTTTTACAGGGCTGCCTACCTACGAGCAGTACTTC. It translates to CASSFTGLPTYEQYF.

The sample holds a few counts of this clone. The chain uses TRBV6-4 and TRBJ2-2; TRBD2 matches at 13 bases. This CDR3 has 16 amino acids. The V gene end was trimmed by 3 bases and the J gene end by 4 bases; junction bases not matched to a gene: 2. Per the germline V gene, CDR1 is MRHNA and CDR2 is SNTAGT. CDR3 sequence (DNA): TGTGCCAGCAGTGAAACTAGCGGGAGGGCCACCGGGGAGCTGTTTTTT. Translation gives CASSETSGRATGELFF.

This clone showed up just once. The chain joins TRBV7-9 to TRBJ2-2, with D tentatively TRBD1 (6 bases). Germline assignment: CDR1 SEHNR and CDR2 FQNEAQ (reference sequence). V was cut by 3 bases and J by 4 bases, with 12 bases left in between. The CDR3 consists of 15 residues. CDR3 nucleotides: TGTGCCAGCAGCTTTGGCACAGGGAGCACCGGGGAGCTGTTTTTT. This gives the protein CASSFGTGSTGELFF.

This clone was picked up one time. V gene TRBV28 combines with J gene TRBJ2-1; D is unclear. The CDR3 spans 14 residues. Germline-derived CDR1 and CDR2 are MDHEN and SYDVKM. V was shortened by 4 bases and J by 10 bases, with 17 bases between the two germline ends. CDR3 residues: CASSSTPPRLEQFF. The CDR3 DNA reads as TGTGCCAGCAGTTCCACCCCCCCTAGGTTAGAGCAGTTCTTC.

This clone was counted a single time. The chain recombines TRBV28 with TRBJ2-3; tentative D call: TRBD1 (5 bases). The CDR3 length is 13 residues. CDR1 is MDHEN and CDR2 is SYDVKM in the germline V gene. The V end was cut by 6 bases, the J end by 5 bases, with 12 bases between. CDR3 sequence reads: CASRGPSRDTQYF. The DNA of the CDR3 is TGTGCCAGCAGGGGGCCGTCGCGAGATACGCAGTATTTT.

This rearrangement joins TRBV7-2 to TRBJ2-3; 9 positions agree with TRBD2. Germline loops: CDR1 SGHTA, CDR2 FQGNSA. After removal of 8 bases from V and 7 bases from J, the junction contained 19 bases not matched to a gene. The CDR3 is 17 amino acids. In DNA form, the CDR3 reads TGTGCCAGCCAGCTTATCGGCGGGCTAGCGGGATTTTATACGCAGTATTTT. The encoded protein is CASQLIGGLAGFYTQYF.

V gene TRBV2 combines with J gene TRBJ2-7, with D perhaps matching TRBD1 (5 bases). Germline V CDR1 and CDR2: SNHLY, FYNNEI. Trimming removed 6 bases at V and 6 bases at J, with 18 bases between. The CDR3 consists of 14 residues. This chain's CDR3 is CASSEQDFLGEQYF. In nucleotides, the CDR3 is TGTGCCAGCAGCGAACAGGATTTTCTTGGCGAGCAGTACTTC.

The chain links TRBV7-2 to TRBJ2-3, with a weak D call TRBD2 (5 bases). This CDR3 region has 13 residues. V was trimmed by 6 bases and J by 0 bases, leaving 7 bases between them. The germline gives CDR1 SGHTA, CDR2 FQGNSA. The CDR3 region has the DNA TGTGCCAGCAGGCCGGGGAGCACAGATACGCAGTATTTT. Its protein product is CASRPGSTDTQYF.

The chain employs TRBV7-2 and TRBJ2-5; tentatively, D is TRBD2 (6 bases). Germline V CDR1 and CDR2: SGHTA, FQGNSA. This CDR3 is built from 16 residues. The V end was cut by 5 bases, the J end by 4 bases, with 20 bases between. In DNA, the CDR3 is TGTGCCAGCAGCCCCCCCGGGACGGGGAGGCGAGAGACCCAGTACTTC. It codes for CASSPPGTGRRETQYF.

This sequence joins TRBV5-6 and TRBJ2-3; TRBD2 matches at 7 bases. V was clipped by 2 bases and J by 4 bases; unmatched bases: 7. This CDR3 spans 15 amino acids. Germline V lookup: CDR1 SGHDT, CDR2 YYEEEE. The chain's CDR3 is CASSLASGIADTQYF. CDR3 DNA sequence: TGTGCCAGCAGCTTAGCTAGCGGAATAGCAGATACGCAGTATTTT.

The table lists this clone with a count of one. The CDR3 loop reads CASSVGAATDTQYF. The CDR3 nucleotides are TGTGCCAGCAGCGTAGGGGCAGCCACAGATACGCAGTATTTT. The chain couples TRBV9 to TRBJ2-3; D unclear. The V and J ends lost 0 bases and 2 bases respectively, with 7 bases between them. This CDR3 contains 14 residues. Germline CDR1 reads SGDLS; CDR2 reads YYNGEE.

This chain joins TRBV7-8 and TRBJ1-5; no clear D. Germline V gene lookup returns CDR1 SGHVS and CDR2 FQNEAQ. The CDR3 sequence is 17 residues long. Trimming shortened V by 1 base and J by 0 bases, and 13 bases separated the two germline ends. Written as DNA, the CDR3 is TGTGCCAGCAGCTTAGGGTTTCGGGGATTTAGCAATCAGCCCCAGCATTTT. Protein sequence: CASSLGFRGFSNQPQHF. Combining the CDR3 with reference TRBV7-8 and TRBJ1-5 gives the whole variable domain GAGVSQSPRYKVAKRGQDVALRCDPISGHVSLFWYQQALGQGPEFLTYFQNEAQLDKSGLPSDRFFAERPEGSVSTLKIQRTQQEDSAVYLCASSLGFRGFSNQPQHFGDGTRLSIL.

The V call is TRBV13, the J call TRBJ2-1; 9 bases line up with TRBD2. The ends lost 3 bases at V and 6 bases at J; junction bases unmatched: 9. Germline loops: CDR1 PRHDT, CDR2 FYEKMQ (reference sequence). This CDR3 is 16 amino acids long. The CDR3 is CASSFSSGNMLNEQFF. CDR3 sequence (DNA): TGTGCCAGCAGCTTTTCTAGCGGGAATATGCTCAATGAGCAGTTCTTC.

This chain links TRBV6-5 with TRBJ1-4, with 8 nucleotides matching TRBD1. The CDR3 totals 14 residues. Germline trimming cut 6 bases from V and 6 bases from J; bases unmatched to any gene: 6. CDR1 is MNHEY and CDR2 is SVGAGI in the germline V gene. The chain's CDR3 is CASRDRGLYEKLFF. CDR3 nucleotide sequence: TGTGCCAGCAGAGACAGGGGACTGTATGAAAAACTGTTTTTT.